This T cell receptor beta chain was found in a study of CXCR3-negative and CXCR3-positive naive CD8 T cells. The germline CDR1 and CDR2 sequences are LNHNV and YYDKDF (reference sequence). This CDR3 is built from 13 residues. The libraries of TRB cDNA were prepared using 5' RACE with UMI labels. TCRdb re-called the 5' RACE reads and catalogs CDR3 proteins one per entry, DNA excluded. Recorded here are 40,000 to 50,000 distinct CDR3 sequences; the top ten clones represent roughly 2.4%. The gene calls are TRBV15 and TRBJ2-7; TCRdb returns TRBD1, unconfirmable since there is no DNA. The origin of this receptor is a human donor in good health. Some clones in this sample may be carry-over from other donors' samples. Input material: naive CXCR3- CD8+ T cells from blood. Documented subset: CD45RO-CCR7+CD27+CD95- naive CD8+ T cells lacking CXCR3 (TNR3-). The CDR3 loop reads CAIAEGGAYEQYF.